This T cell receptor beta chain stems from a study of cytomegalovirus exposure and HLA in healthy donors. In the study overall: The 90 to 150 validation repertoires matched the 500 to 750 first-cohort repertoires in platform, a later analysis reported. Overall study findings and caveats: Later, an analysis found that TCR clusters from the first cohort tended to co-occur in the 130 or so validation repertoires. In vitro work confirmed that a few CMV-associated chains recognize CMV antigens.

V lost 7 bases to trimming and J lost 2 bases; unmatched junction nucleotides: 10. The CDR3 sequence is 16 residues long. Germline CDR1 reads SEHNR; CDR2 reads FQNEAQ (reference sequence). Profiling relied on immunoSEQ multiplex PCR, and the TCRdb table lists in-frame clones only, not all of them. The profile shows about 76,000 clones, 90% to 95% of them singletons. The donors formed part of the roughly 110-subject validation cohort, distinct from the approximately 670-subject first cohort. As concerns this clone: The antigen remains undetermined.

The sequencing sample was made of PBMCs. This clonotype was sampled from a woman aged 18-29 years in good health and CMV-seronegative. The chain carries TRBV7-9 and TRBJ2-7, with 11 bases matching TRBD1. CDR3 residues: CASKSGRDRGTYEQYF. The CDR3 DNA sequence: TGTGCCAGCAAATCGGGACGGGACAGGGGGACCTACGAGCAGTACTTC.